The 24 T cell receptor beta chains below come from one sample, sequenced in a study of response to subunit inactivated influenza vaccine. Using its own MiXCR run on the RT-PCR reads, TCRdb lists one record per CDR3 protein. This table holds 500,000 to 650,000 distinct CDR3 sequences, roughly 8.2% found once. The sequences come from PBMCs from blood, collected roughly 24 months after vaccination. Receptors were obtained from a man between 50 and 69 years old who received an inactivated influenza vaccine.

In this sample, this clonotype turned up many times. The chain has TRBV27 and TRBJ2-3, with D possibly matching TRBD2 (5 bases). This CDR3 spans 13 amino acids. Germline CDR1 reads MNHEY; CDR2 reads SMNVEV (reference sequence). The V end lost 6 bases, the J end lost 3 bases, and 10 bases lay between the germline ends. This CDR3 reads CASSLGLTDTQYF. CDR3 DNA: TGTGCCAGCAGCTTAGGACTTACAGATACGCAGTATTTT.

This clonotype was recorded at least ten times. This chain connects TRBV5-5 to TRBJ2-3, with D hard to call. Germline V gives CDR1 SGHKS, CDR2 YYEKEE (reference sequence). The CDR3 is 13 residues long. Trimming cost V 0 bases and J 3 bases, with 5 bases left between them. The CDR3 nucleotides are TGTGCCAGCAGCTTGGAGGCGACAGATACGCAGTATTTT. Its translation: CASSLEATDTQYF.

The table lists this clonotype with many counts. V usage is TRBV20-1 and J usage is TRBJ2-4; D not certain. The CDR3 is made up of 13 amino acids. Germline-derived CDR1 and CDR2 are DFQATT and SNEGSKA (reference sequence). V lost 8 bases and J 0 bases, leaving 11 bases between the germline ends. This CDR3 is CSTLGLAKNIQYF. CDR3 sequence (DNA): TGCAGTACACTGGGCCTAGCCAAAAACATTCAGTACTTC.

CDR3 bases: TGCAGCGTGAGGGGGAGCGCGAACACCGGGGAGCTGTTTTTT. Amino acid sequence: CSVRGSANTGELFF. The chain is built from TRBV29-1 and TRBJ2-2, with D tentatively TRBD1 (6 bases). This CDR3 is built from 14 residues. Germline CDR1 and CDR2: SQVTM and ANQGSEA. Trimming cost V 6 bases and J 0 bases, with 11 bases left between them.

The rearrangement links TRBV7-9 to TRBJ2-5; the D gene is possibly TRBD2 (5 bases). The germline V and J ends were trimmed by 8 bases and 6 bases, with 16 bases remaining between them. The CDR3 has 13 amino acids. The V gene's germline CDR1 is SEHNR and CDR2 FQNEAQ (reference sequence). CDR3 DNA: TGTGCCAGCCTCTCCGAGGGAGAAAAGACCCAGTACTTC. Translating gives CASLSEGEKTQYF.

Only a few counts were recorded for this clonotype. CDR3 sequence (DNA): TGTGCCAGCAGTAGCGGGGGGGCCTTGGGCAAGCAGTATTTT. Translating it yields CASSSGGALGKQYF. The rearrangement joins TRBV6-4 to TRBJ2-3, with 10 bases matching TRBD2. This CDR3 region has 14 residues. Germline-derived CDR1 and CDR2 are MRHNA and SNTAGT. The trim removed 5 bases at V and 11 bases at J, leaving 10 bases unmatched.

The chain couples TRBV20-1 to TRBJ2-2; 10 bases are a match to TRBD2. V was clipped by 0 bases and J by 0 bases; unmatched bases: 4. CDR3 length: 17 amino acids. Germline values: CDR1 DFQATT, CDR2 SNEGSKA (reference sequence). The CDR3 spells CSARDRLAGANTGELFF. Written as DNA, the CDR3 is TGCAGTGCTAGAGATAGACTAGCGGGCGCGAACACCGGGGAGCTGTTTTTT.

This chain uses TRBV19 with TRBJ2-1, with 11 bases that match TRBD2. Trimming at V came to 0 bases and at J to 12 bases, leaving 13 bases not matched to a gene. The CDR3 loop spans 17 amino acids. CDR1 is LNHDA, CDR2 SQIVND, per germline (reference sequence). The CDR3 sequence is CASSIDLRGTSGGWQFF. The CDR3 DNA is TGTGCCAGTAGTATAGATCTGAGGGGGACTAGCGGAGGGTGGCAGTTCTTC.

This clonotype was seen more than once but under ten times. V and J are TRBV28 and TRBJ1-4; possible D gene TRBD1, 5 bases. CDR1 is MDHEN, CDR2 SYDVKM, per germline. The CDR3 length is 13 residues. The ends were cut back, 8 bases at V and 6 bases at J, with 13 bases in the middle. The chain's CDR3 is CASGDGRHEKLFF. The CDR3 region has the DNA TGTGCCAGCGGGGACGGCCGTCATGAAAAACTGTTTTTT.

This clonotype was recorded at least ten times. J is TRBJ2-2 and V is TRBV15, with a tentative D call TRBD2 (6 bases). The CDR3 length is 16 residues. The germline CDR1 and CDR2 sequences are LNHNV and YYDKDF (reference sequence). V shed 5 bases and J shed 4 bases, with 17 bases lying between them. The CDR3 nucleotides read TGTGCCACCAGCCCCTGGGGGGACTCCTCCACCGGGGAGCTGTTTTTT. Translated, it gives CATSPWGDSSTGELFF. Full variable domain (outside the CDR3, taken from reference TRBV15 and TRBJ2-2): DAMVIQNPRYQVTQFGKPVTLSCSQTLNHNVMYWYQQKSSQAPKLLFHYYDKDFNNEADTPDNFQSRRPNTSFCFLDIRSPGLGDTAMYLCATSPWGDSSTGELFFGEGSRLTVL.

There are many counts of this clonotype. V and J are TRBV5-5 and TRBJ2-5; D unclear. V lost 4 bases and J lost 5, with 9 bases in between. The germline V gene encodes CDR1 SGHKS and CDR2 YYEKEE (reference sequence). The CDR3 spans 12 residues. The CDR3 DNA follows: TGTGCCAGCAGCCGATTTGAGGAGACCCAGTACTTC. Protein product: CASSRFEETQYF.

This clonotype was seen a handful of times. This rearrangement joins TRBV28 to TRBJ2-7, with 10 bases identical to TRBD1. The CDR3 runs to 16 residues. Germline CDR1 is MDHEN and CDR2 is SYDVKM. The trim removed 3 bases at V and 4 bases at J, leaving 9 bases unmatched. This CDR3 reads CASSLSYGTGAYEQYF. DNA for the CDR3: TGTGCCAGCAGTTTGTCCTACGGGACAGGGGCGTACGAGCAGTACTTC. The whole variable domain, filled in from reference TRBV28 and TRBJ2-7, reads DVKVTQSSRYLVKRTGEKVFLECVQDMDHENMFWYRQDPGLGLRLIYFSYDVKMKEKGDIPEGYSVSREKKERFSLILESASTNQTSMYLCASSLSYGTGAYEQYFGPGTRLTVT.

V usage is TRBV20-1 and J usage is TRBJ2-5, with TRBD2 matching 12 bases. The CDR3 totals 14 residues. Germline V CDR1 and CDR2: DFQATT, SNEGSKA (reference sequence). With 5 bases clipped from V and 4 bases from J, the junction kept 5 bases outside the gene matches. CDR3 DNA sequence: TGCAGTGCTTTACCGGGACTAGCGGGAGAGACCCAGTACTTC. It translates to CSALPGLAGETQYF.

This clonotype has ten or more counts. The chain is built from TRBV12-3 or TRBV12-4 and TRBJ2-2; D possibly corresponds to TRBD1 (6 bases). V lost 7 bases to trimming and J lost 1 base, with 13 bases between them. The CDR3 length is 15 residues. The CDR3 sequence: CASTRTALNTGELFF. The CDR3 DNA is TGTGCCAGCACCCGGACAGCCCTGAACACCGGGGAGCTGTTTTTT.

The sample holds many counts of this clonotype. This chain links TRBV3-1 with TRBJ2-5, with TRBD2 matching 10 bases. CDR1 is LGHDT and CDR2 is YNNKEL in the germline V gene (reference sequence). This CDR3 spans 16 amino acids. V lost 0 bases to trimming and J lost 5 bases; unmatched junction nucleotides: 6. The CDR3 DNA reads as TGTGCCAGCAGCCAAGATTACAGCGGGGGGGCGGAGACCCAGTACTTC. Its translation: CASSQDYSGGAETQYF.

The V gene is TRBV2, the J gene TRBJ1-6; D possibly corresponds to TRBD1 (6 bases). This CDR3 has 15 residues. The germline CDR1 and CDR2 sequences are SNHLY and FYNNEI. V lost 7 bases to trimming and J lost 7 bases, with 17 bases between them. The CDR3 is CASTPVRTANSPLHF. As DNA, the CDR3 is TGTGCCAGCACCCCCGTGAGGACAGCAAATTCACCCCTCCACTTT.

At least ten counts were recorded for this clonotype. The chain joins TRBV6-2 or TRBV6-3 to TRBJ2-7, with TRBD2 identical over 8 bases. V lost 5 bases, J lost 4 bases, and 25 bases stayed unmatched. Germline V gene sequence: CDR1 MNHEY, CDR2 SVGEGT. The CDR3 has 20 amino acids. The CDR3 DNA sequence: TGTGCCAGCAGTCGCCTTCTGTCTCGAAGCGGGAGTCTCCCCTCTTACGAGCAGTACTTC. Its protein product is CASSRLLSRSGSLPSYEQYF.

This clonotype was counted between two and nine times. The chain carries TRBV20-1 and TRBJ2-2, with a weak D call TRBD1 (7 bases). From germline, CDR1 is DFQATT and CDR2 SNEGSKA (reference sequence). This CDR3 region has 16 residues. V was pared by 4 bases and J by 1 base, with 16 bases between. The CDR3 bases are TGCAGTGCTACCCCAGGGGGGAAAAGGAACACCGGGGAGCTGTTTTTT. Translation: CSATPGGKRNTGELFF.

This clonotype was recorded at least ten times. The V and J genes are TRBV20-1 and TRBJ2-3; TRBD2 matches 9 bases. J lost 1 base, V lost 4 bases, and 3 bases had no gene match. The CDR3 extends over 14 amino acids. Germline assignment: CDR1 DFQATT and CDR2 SNEGSKA (reference sequence). This CDR3 is CSAISSGGTDTQYF. The DNA of the CDR3 is TGCAGTGCTATCTCTAGCGGGGGCACAGATACGCAGTATTTT.

The V call is TRBV6-2 or TRBV6-3, the J call TRBJ2-5; D remains ambiguous. V lost 6 bases, J lost 0 bases, and 14 bases lay in between. Germline CDR1 is MNHEY and CDR2 is SVGEGT. The CDR3 spans 15 residues. The CDR3 spells CASRETTEYQETQYF. Written as DNA, the CDR3 is TGTGCCAGCAGAGAGACGACGGAGTACCAAGAGACCCAGTACTTC.

This clonotype has more than one count but fewer than ten. The V gene is TRBV29-1, the J gene TRBJ2-2; the D gene is possibly TRBD1 (6 bases). This CDR3 has 14 residues. Deletions cut 8 bases from V and 2 bases from J, with 15 bases between. The germline CDR1 and CDR2 sequences are SQVTM and ANQGSEA. CDR3 DNA: TGCAGCCATTCCGGGACAAGTAACACCGGGGAGCTGTTTTTT. Amino acid sequence: CSHSGTSNTGELFF.

This clonotype was counted between two and nine times. The J gene is TRBJ1-2, the V gene TRBV20-1, with D possibly TRBD1 on 6 matching bases. In germline, CDR1 is DFQATT, CDR2 SNEGSKA (reference sequence). The CDR3 has 16 residues. Trimming took off 5 bases at V and 0 bases at J, with 19 bases between the two ends. This chain's CDR3 is CSAEGGGSLPNYGYTF. The CDR3 region has the DNA TGCAGTGCTGAGGGCGGGGGCTCCCTCCCTAACTATGGCTACACCTTC.

This clonotype was picked up one time. A much bigger clone sits one base away, suggesting this may be a read error. The rearrangement uses TRBV20-1 and TRBJ2-7; 10 nucleotides line up with TRBD2. Germline CDR1 and CDR2: DFQATT and SNEGSKA (reference sequence). The CDR3 spans 15 residues. The CDR3 coding sequence is TGCAGTGCTAGTCCTCCGGGACTAGCGAGGTACGAGCTGTACTTC. Amino acids: CSASPPGLARYELYF.

This clonotype was found many times. The V call is TRBV20-1, the J call TRBJ1-5; D unresolved. This CDR3 is built from 16 residues. Germline-derived CDR1 and CDR2 are DFQATT and SNEGSKA (reference sequence). Between the trimmed V and J ends, which lost 3 bases and 3 bases, there was a span of 18 bases. The CDR3 DNA reads as TGCAGTGCTAGGATCGGAAAAATAGGCCCCAATCAGCCCCAGCATTTT. It codes for CSARIGKIGPNQPQHF.